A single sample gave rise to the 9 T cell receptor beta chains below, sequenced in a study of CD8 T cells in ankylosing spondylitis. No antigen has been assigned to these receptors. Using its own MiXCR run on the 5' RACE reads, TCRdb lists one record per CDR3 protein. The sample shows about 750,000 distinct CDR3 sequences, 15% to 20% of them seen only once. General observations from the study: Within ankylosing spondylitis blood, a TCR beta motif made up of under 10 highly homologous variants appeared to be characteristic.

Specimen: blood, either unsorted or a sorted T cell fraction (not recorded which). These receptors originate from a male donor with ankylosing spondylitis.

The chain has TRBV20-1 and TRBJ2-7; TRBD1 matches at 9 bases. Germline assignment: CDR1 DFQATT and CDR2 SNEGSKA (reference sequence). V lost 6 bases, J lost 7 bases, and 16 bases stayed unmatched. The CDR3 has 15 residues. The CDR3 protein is CSALPTGGVIGEQYF. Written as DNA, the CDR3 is TGCAGTGCCCTTCCGACAGGGGGGGTGATTGGTGAGCAGTACTTC.

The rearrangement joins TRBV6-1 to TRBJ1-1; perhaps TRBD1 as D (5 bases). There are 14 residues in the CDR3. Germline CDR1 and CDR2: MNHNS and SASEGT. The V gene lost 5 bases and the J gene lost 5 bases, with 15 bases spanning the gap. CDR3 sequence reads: CASSPVGEGTEAFF. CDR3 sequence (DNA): TGTGCCAGCAGTCCGGTAGGGGAGGGAACTGAAGCTTTCTTT.

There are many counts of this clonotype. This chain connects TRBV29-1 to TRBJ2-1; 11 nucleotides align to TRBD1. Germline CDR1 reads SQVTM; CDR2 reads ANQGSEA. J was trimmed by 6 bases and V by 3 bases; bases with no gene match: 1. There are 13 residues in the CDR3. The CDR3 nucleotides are TGCAGCGTTGAGGACAGGGGGCTCAATGAGCAGTTCTTC. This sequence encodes CSVEDRGLNEQFF.

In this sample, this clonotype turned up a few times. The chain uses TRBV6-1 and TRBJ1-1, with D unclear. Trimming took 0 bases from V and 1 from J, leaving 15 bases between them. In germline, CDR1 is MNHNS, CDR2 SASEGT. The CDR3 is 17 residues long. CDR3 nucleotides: TGTGCCAGCAGTGAAGCGCTTTCCTTGGGTAAGAACACTGAAGCTTTCTTT. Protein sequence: CASSEALSLGKNTEAFF.

CDR3 loop: CASSQDLGEGPPTQYF. CDR3 bases: TGTGCCAGCAGCCAAGATCTGGGGGAGGGACCACCGACCCAGTACTTC. The chain combines TRBV14 with TRBJ2-5, with 7 bases fitting TRBD2. V lost 0 bases to trimming and J lost 7 bases; unmatched junction nucleotides: 11. This CDR3 has 16 residues. Germline-derived CDR1 and CDR2 are SGHDN and FVKESK.

CDR3 coding DNA: TGCGCCAGCAGTGAGGCAGGCTCTTCCTATGGCTACACCTTC. It translates to CASSEAGSSYGYTF. The V and J genes are TRBV10-2 and TRBJ1-2, with D uncertain. CDR1 WSHSY and CDR2 SAAADI come from the germline V gene. The CDR3 length is 14 residues. Trimming took 2 bases from V and 4 from J, leaving 11 bases between them.

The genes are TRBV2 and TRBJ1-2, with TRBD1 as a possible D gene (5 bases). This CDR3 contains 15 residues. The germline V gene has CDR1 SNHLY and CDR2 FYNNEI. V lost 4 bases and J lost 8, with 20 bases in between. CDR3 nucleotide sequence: TGTGCCAGCAGTGGGGATTCCGGGACCGTGAGGGGCTACACCTTC. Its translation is CASSGDSGTVRGYTF.

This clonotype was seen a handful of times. CDR3 DNA sequence: TGTGCCAGCAGCTTAAATTTGGACCACAATGAGCAGTTCTTC. This sequence encodes CASSLNLDHNEQFF. The chain is built from TRBV7-3 and TRBJ2-1; D is unclear. Trimming pared 1 base from V and 5 bases from J, leaving 9 bases between. In germline, CDR1 is SGHTA, CDR2 FQGTGA. The CDR3 totals 14 residues.

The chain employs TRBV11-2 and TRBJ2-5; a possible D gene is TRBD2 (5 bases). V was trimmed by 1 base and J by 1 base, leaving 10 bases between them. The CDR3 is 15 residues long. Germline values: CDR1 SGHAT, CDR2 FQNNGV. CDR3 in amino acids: CASSLGPSGQETQYF. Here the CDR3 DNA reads TGTGCCAGCAGCTTAGGGCCGAGCGGCCAAGAGACCCAGTACTTC.